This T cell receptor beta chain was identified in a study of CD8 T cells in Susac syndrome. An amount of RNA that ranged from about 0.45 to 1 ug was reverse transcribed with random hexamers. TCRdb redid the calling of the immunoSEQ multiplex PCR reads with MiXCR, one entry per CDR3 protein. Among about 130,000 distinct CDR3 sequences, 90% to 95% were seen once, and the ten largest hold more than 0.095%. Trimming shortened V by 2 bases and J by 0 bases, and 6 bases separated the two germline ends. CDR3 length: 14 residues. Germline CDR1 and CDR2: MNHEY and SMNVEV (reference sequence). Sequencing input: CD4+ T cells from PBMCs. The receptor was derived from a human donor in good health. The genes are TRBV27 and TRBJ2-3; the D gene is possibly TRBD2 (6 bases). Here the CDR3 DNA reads TGTGCCAGCAGTTTAACTAGCAGCACAGATACGCAGTATTTT. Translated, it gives CASSLTSSTDTQYF.